These 16 T cell receptor beta chains were all obtained from the same sample, sequenced in a study of blood T cell repertoires in COVID-19. The repertoire was sequenced with immunoSEQ multiplex PCR; TCRdb's copy has only in-frame clones and lacks some. The sample carries 130,000 to 150,000 clones, 80% to 85% recorded once. Sequencing was done on a sample of peripheral blood. Receptors originate from a human donor in a cohort sampled during active COVID-19.

The V call is TRBV5-4, the J call TRBJ2-5; TRBD1 aligns across 7 bases. Germline CDR1 SGHNT, CDR2 YYREEE (reference sequence). The CDR3 loop spans 14 amino acids. Trimming took 4 bases from V and 2 from J; bases not matched to a gene: 5. The CDR3 here is CASSRWDSQETQYF. CDR3 coding DNA: TGTGCCAGCAGCCGCTGGGACAGTCAAGAGACCCAGTACTTC.

There are a few counts of this clone. DNA of the CDR3: TGCGCCAGCAGCCAACCGGACCCGGGACAGGTATATAGCAATCAGCCCCAGCATTTT. This gives the protein CASSQPDPGQVYSNQPQHF. The gene calls are TRBV4-1 and TRBJ1-5, with TRBD1 matching 8 bases. The CDR3 is 19 residues long. V was pared by 2 bases and J by 0 bases, with 12 bases of the junction left unmatched. The germline CDR1 and CDR2 sequences are MGHRA and YSYEKL.

The chain has TRBV5-1 and TRBJ2-2, with 13 bases lining up with TRBD2. There are 17 residues in the CDR3. Germline assignment: CDR1 SGHRS and CDR2 YFSETQ. The ends lost 4 bases at V and 4 bases at J; junction bases unmatched: 7. The DNA for the CDR3 is TGCGCCAGCAGCAGGACTAGCGGGAGCGTGGTCACCGGGGAGCTGTTTTTT. Encoded protein: CASSRTSGSVVTGELFF.

The chain's CDR3 is CASSEGASVYEQYF. The CDR3, as DNA: TGTGCCAGCAGTGAAGGTGCAAGCGTCTACGAGCAGTACTTC. This sequence joins TRBV6-1 and TRBJ2-7; D remains unclear. The CDR3 has 14 residues. Trimming removed 1 base from V and 3 bases from J, with 10 bases in between. Germline CDR1 reads MNHNS; CDR2 reads SASEGT.

This clone showed up just a few times. CDR3 sequence reads: CASSSRGSGGYTF. The CDR3, as DNA: TGTGCCAGCAGTTCCAGGGGGTCCGGTGGCTACACCTTC. This chain connects TRBV6-2 or TRBV6-3 to TRBJ1-2, with 7 bases fitting TRBD1. This CDR3 region has 13 residues. V gave up 4 bases and J gave up 7 bases; unmatched junction bases: 6. The germline gives CDR1 MNHEY, CDR2 SVGEGT.

This rearrangement joins TRBV6-5 to TRBJ2-1, with 7 bases fitting TRBD1. Per the germline V gene, CDR1 is MNHEY and CDR2 is SVGAGI. V lost 4 bases to trimming and J lost 5 bases; unmatched junction nucleotides: 11. This CDR3 region has 16 residues. CDR3 protein: CASSWATGVPHNEQFF. DNA of the CDR3: TGTGCCAGCAGTTGGGCTACAGGGGTCCCACACAATGAGCAGTTCTTC.

The chain couples TRBV6-2 or TRBV6-3 to TRBJ2-2, with 10 bases matching TRBD2. With V trimmed by 2 bases and J by 5 bases, 11 bases remained unmatched. CDR3 size: 18 residues. Per germline, CDR1 MNHEY and CDR2 SVGEGT. CDR3 sequence: CASSYHATSGAWTGELFF. Written as DNA, the CDR3 is TGTGCCAGCAGTTACCATGCCACTAGCGGGGCTTGGACCGGGGAGCTGTTTTTT.

The gene calls are TRBV15 and TRBJ1-3; the D gene is possibly TRBD1 (6 bases). In germline, CDR1 is LNHNV, CDR2 YYDKDF (reference sequence). The V end was cut by 3 bases, the J end by 0 bases, with 6 bases between. The CDR3 covers 14 residues. The DNA of the CDR3 is TGTGCCACCAGCAGGGACAGCTCTGGAAACACCATATATTTT. Translating it yields CATSRDSSGNTIYF.

J is TRBJ2-5 and V is TRBV11-2; TRBD1 aligns across 7 bases. The germline gives CDR1 SGHAT, CDR2 FQNNGV. The CDR3 is 12 residues long. Germline trimming cut 1 base from V and 7 bases from J; bases unmatched to any gene: 0. The CDR3 DNA reads TGTGCCAGCAGCTTAGGACAGGGGACCCAGTACTTC. It yields the protein CASSLGQGTQYF.

The chain couples TRBV9 to TRBJ1-4; 9 positions match TRBD1. Germline V gives CDR1 SGDLS, CDR2 YYNGEE. The CDR3 contains 14 residues. V was pared by 4 bases and J by 8 bases, with 6 bases of the junction left unmatched. In nucleotides, the CDR3 is TGTGCCAGCAGCAAGGGACAGGGTGGCGAAAAACTGTTTTTT. Translation: CASSKGQGGEKLFF.

The chain joins TRBV7-3 to TRBJ2-7; possibly TRBD2 for D (5 bases). Germline CDR1 is SGHTA and CDR2 is FQGTGA. V gave up 1 base and J gave up 7 bases, with 14 bases separating them. This CDR3 comprises 14 residues. Here the CDR3 DNA reads TGTGCCAGCAGCTTAATGGCCGGAACGGGGGAGCAGTACTTC. It specifies CASSLMAGTGEQYF.

This chain links TRBV9 with TRBJ2-7; 7 bases fit TRBD1. Germline V gene lookup returns CDR1 SGDLS and CDR2 YYNGEE. CDR3 length: 12 residues. V dropped 5 bases and J dropped 7; count of bases not matched to a gene: 6. This CDR3 is CASSPNRGEQYF. The DNA for the CDR3 is TGTGCCAGCAGTCCTAACAGGGGAGAGCAGTACTTC.

V gene TRBV6-2 or TRBV6-3 combines with J gene TRBJ1-2, with 7 bases lining up with TRBD1. Germline assignment: CDR1 MNHEY and CDR2 SVGEGT. Trimming took 3 bases from V and 1 from J; bases not matched to a gene: 5. This CDR3 is built from 15 residues. CDR3 protein: CASSYRDSYNYGYTF. The CDR3 nucleotides read TGTGCCAGCAGTTATAGGGACAGCTATAACTATGGCTACACCTTC.

The J gene is TRBJ2-5, the V gene TRBV11-2; 9 bases match TRBD2. The germline V gene encodes CDR1 SGHAT and CDR2 FQNNGV. This CDR3 spans 13 amino acids. The junction had 7 bases not matched to a gene; V was cut back by 7 bases and J by 7 bases. CDR3 amino acids: CASNSLREGTQYF. DNA for the CDR3: TGTGCCAGCAATTCACTGCGGGAGGGGACCCAGTACTTC.

V and J are TRBV7-9 and TRBJ2-7; no clear D. CDR1 and CDR2 from the germline V gene are SEHNR and FQNEAQ (reference sequence). V shed 5 bases and J shed 1 base, with 6 bases lying between them. The CDR3 runs to 12 residues. CDR3 sequence reads: CASSASSYEQYF. DNA of the CDR3: TGTGCCAGCAGCGCGTCTTCCTACGAGCAGTACTTC.

This clone was seen a handful of times. The V gene is TRBV6-6, the J gene TRBJ1-2; D perhaps matches TRBD1 (5 bases). The CDR3 runs 12 residues. Trimming took 6 bases from V and 5 from J, leaving 10 bases between them. Looked up from germline, CDR1 is MNHNY and CDR2 is SVGAGI (reference sequence). CDR3: CASSLTVYGYTF. CDR3 DNA sequence: TGTGCCAGCAGCTTGACAGTTTATGGCTACACCTTC.